The 28 T cell receptor beta chains reported below all come from one sample, sequenced in a study of T cells in Graves' hyperthyroidism and ophthalmopathy. It was RNA transcripts that yielded the amplified TCR beta CDR3 regions. TCR CDR3 regions were first amplified by RT-PCR with HTBI primers. TCRdb re-called the multiplex PCR reads through MiXCR, storing one row per CDR3 protein. The sample has under 650,000 distinct CDR3 sequences, roughly 16% seen once. The sample comprised blood. The receptors originated from a woman aged 25 to 39 with Graves' hyperthyroidism.

In its sample, this clonotype was seen many times. This chain links TRBV7-9 with TRBJ1-1, with unresolved D. CDR3 length: 13 amino acids. Per germline, CDR1 SEHNR and CDR2 FQNEAQ (reference sequence). Trimming pared 2 bases from V and 3 bases from J, leaving 7 bases between. CDR3 sequence reads: CASSLQVDTEAFF. Written as DNA, the CDR3 is TGTGCCAGCAGCTTACAGGTTGACACTGAAGCTTTCTTT.

There are many counts of this clonotype. The rearrangement links TRBV6-1 to TRBJ2-1, with D tentatively TRBD2 (6 bases). This CDR3 region has 14 residues. Looked up from germline, CDR1 is MNHNS and CDR2 is SASEGT. The V end was cut by 7 bases, the J end by 1 base, with 11 bases between. CDR3 region: CASTRDSSYNEQFF. CDR3 nucleotides: TGTGCCAGCACCCGGGACTCGTCCTACAATGAGCAGTTCTTC.

This chain's CDR3 is CSVPVSNTGELFF. The CDR3 DNA reads as TGCAGCGTTCCGGTCAGCAACACCGGGGAGCTGTTTTTT. This chain connects TRBV29-1 to TRBJ2-2; D call uncertain. V was clipped by 5 bases and J by 2 bases, with 9 bases between them. Germline loops: CDR1 SQVTM, CDR2 ANQGSEA. The CDR3 has 13 residues.

The count of this clonotype is one. The rearrangement links TRBV7-9 to TRBJ1-5, with 10 bases fitting TRBD1. V was clipped by 5 bases and J by 7 bases; unmatched bases: 8. This CDR3 is 15 amino acids long. Germline CDR1 is SEHNR and CDR2 is FQNEAQ (reference sequence). The CDR3 loop reads CASSLGQGKSQPQHF. The DNA of the CDR3 is TGTGCCAGCAGCCTGGGACAGGGGAAATCCCAGCCCCAGCATTTT.

The chain joins TRBV2 to TRBJ1-6; D unresolved. V was pared by 5 bases and J by 7 bases, with 9 bases between. The germline CDR1 and CDR2 sequences are SNHLY and FYNNEI. There are 13 residues in the CDR3. The chain's CDR3 is CASSPGGNSPLHF. For the CDR3, the DNA is TGTGCCAGCAGTCCGGGAGGAAATTCACCCCTCCACTTT.

This clonotype came up a few times. A single base separates this from a much larger clone, so it may be a read error. It is likely a read error, because the conserved phenylalanine at the end of the CDR3 is missing. The chain links TRBV20-1 to TRBJ1-1; D is ambiguous. The germline V gene encodes CDR1 DFQATT and CDR2 SNEGSKA (reference sequence). Trimming removed 6 bases from V and 0 bases from J, with 11 bases in between. The CDR3 length is 13 residues. The CDR3 loop reads CSAVDGLNTEAFL. In DNA, the CDR3 is TGCAGTGCCGTAGATGGGCTGAACACTGAAGCTTTCCTT.

The V and J genes are TRBV10-3 and TRBJ1-2, with D tentatively TRBD1 (6 bases). This CDR3 is 12 amino acids long. The germline V gene has CDR1 ENHRY and CDR2 SYGVKD. V shed 6 bases and J shed 6 bases, with 11 bases lying between them. The CDR3 coding sequence is TGTGCCATCAGCTGGTCAGGGGATGGCTACACCTTC. This translates into CAISWSGDGYTF.

The table lists this clonotype with many counts. V and J are TRBV28 and TRBJ2-7; D gene ambiguous. Trimming removed 8 bases at V and 2 bases at J, with 10 bases between. Germline loops: CDR1 MDHEN, CDR2 SYDVKM. This CDR3 contains 12 residues. The CDR3 DNA reads as TGTGCCAGCGGGCCTTCAACCTACGAGCAGTACTTC. As protein: CASGPSTYEQYF. Full variable domain (rest looked up from reference TRBV28 and TRBJ2-7): DVKVTQSSRYLVKRTGEKVFLECVQDMDHENMFWYRQDPGLGLRLIYFSYDVKMKEKGDIPEGYSVSREKKERFSLILESASTNQTSMYLCASGPSTYEQYFGPGTRLTVT.

The chain has TRBV7-9 and TRBJ2-1; TRBD2 aligns across 12 bases. The ends lost 5 bases at V and 4 bases at J; junction bases unmatched: 9. The CDR3 has 17 residues. Germline loops: CDR1 SEHNR, CDR2 FQNEAQ (reference sequence). The CDR3 sequence: CASSTTSGRRWYNEQFF. The CDR3 DNA reads TGTGCCAGCAGCACGACTAGCGGGAGAAGGTGGTACAATGAGCAGTTCTTC.

This clonotype was observed many times. The chain is built from TRBV3-1 and TRBJ2-7; no firm D call. Germline V gene sequence: CDR1 LGHDT, CDR2 YNNKEL (reference sequence). V lost 1 base, J lost 3 bases, and 10 bases lay in between. There are 14 residues in the CDR3. The CDR3 DNA follows: TGTGCCAGCAGCCAAGGTGCGGTCTACTACGAGCAGTACTTC. It specifies CASSQGAVYYEQYF.

As concerns this clonotype: A much larger clone is a single base away; this may be a read error. The V gene is TRBV7-8, the J gene TRBJ2-1; D gene uncertain. In germline, CDR1 is SGHVS, CDR2 FQNEAQ. The V gene lost 5 bases and the J gene lost 9 bases, with 8 bases spanning the gap. The CDR3 is 11 residues long. The DNA of the CDR3 is TGTGCCAGCAGCCAGACATCTGAGCAGTTCTTC. As protein: CASSQTSEQFF.

This clonotype has just a few counts. This chain joins TRBV20-1 and TRBJ1-1; D unclear. V was pared by 0 bases and J by 7 bases, with 18 bases between. The CDR3 is made up of 15 amino acids. CDR1 and CDR2 from the germline V gene are DFQATT and SNEGSKA (reference sequence). This CDR3 reads CSARELLLRGGEAFF. CDR3 bases: TGCAGTGCTAGAGAGCTACTACTCAGAGGTGGTGAAGCTTTCTTT.

J is TRBJ2-2 and V is TRBV7-6; tentatively, D is TRBD1 (5 bases). V was clipped by 2 bases and J by 7 bases, with 29 bases between them. The V gene's germline CDR1 is SGHVS and CDR2 FNYEAQ. This CDR3 contains 20 residues. This CDR3 is CASSLPAEVRVGRAHGELFF. The DNA of the CDR3 is TGTGCCAGCAGCTTACCCGCGGAAGTCAGGGTCGGTCGGGCCCACGGGGAGCTGTTTTTT.

There are many counts of this clonotype. The gene calls are TRBV7-9 and TRBJ1-4; perhaps TRBD1 as D (6 bases). V shed 2 bases and J shed 6 bases, with 10 bases lying between them. Germline V lookup: CDR1 SEHNR, CDR2 FQNEAQ (reference sequence). The CDR3 is 14 amino acids. CDR3 sequence reads: CASSLRGADEKLFF. The CDR3 nucleotides are TGTGCCAGCAGCTTAAGGGGGGCAGATGAAAAACTGTTTTTT.

The V call is TRBV7-9, the J call TRBJ1-5, with D unclear. The V end lost 3 bases, the J end lost 11 bases, and 14 bases lay between the germline ends. Per the germline V gene, CDR1 is SEHNR and CDR2 is FQNEAQ (reference sequence). This CDR3 is built from 13 residues. CDR3 coding DNA: TGTGCCAGCAGCTTTCGAGTAGACTCGACCCAGCATTTT. Protein sequence: CASSFRVDSTQHF.

This clonotype has ten or more counts. V usage is TRBV7-2 and J usage is TRBJ2-7, with 11 bases lining up with TRBD2. In germline, CDR1 is SGHTA, CDR2 FQGNSA. V was clipped by 3 bases and J by 5 bases; unmatched bases: 9. The CDR3 runs 16 residues. Here the CDR3 reads CASSFQILAGGNEQYF. The CDR3 bases are TGTGCCAGCAGCTTCCAGATCCTAGCGGGGGGAAACGAGCAGTACTTC.

This clonotype occurred a few times. This sequence joins TRBV19 and TRBJ2-2; the match to TRBD2 covers 10 bases. CDR3 length: 15 residues. The V segment lost 7 bases and the J segment 8 bases; nucleotides outside the gene matches: 10. In germline, CDR1 is LNHDA, CDR2 SQIVND (reference sequence). CDR3 bases: TGTGCCAGTATAAGAGCGGGAGGGGTATCAGGGGAGCTGTTTTTT. This translates into CASIRAGGVSGELFF.

This clonotype was recorded a few times. V gene TRBV6-1 combines with J gene TRBJ2-4; D ambiguous. The CDR3 sequence is 13 residues long. V was trimmed by 11 bases and J by 2 bases, leaving 13 bases between them. Germline V gene lookup returns CDR1 MNHNS and CDR2 SASEGT. In DNA, the CDR3 is TGTGCCGCCGAAACAGCAACCAAAAACATTCAGTACTTC. This codes for CAAETATKNIQYF.

V usage is TRBV7-9 and J usage is TRBJ1-2; 9 nucleotides align to TRBD1. J was trimmed by 7 bases and V by 2 bases; bases with no gene match: 11. The CDR3 length is 16 residues. Germline values: CDR1 SEHNR, CDR2 FQNEAQ (reference sequence). The CDR3 DNA follows: TGTGCCAGCAGCTTACTCGGACAGGGGAATATTATTGGCTACACCTTC. It translates to CASSLLGQGNIIGYTF.

The chain is built from TRBV28 and TRBJ2-6; perhaps TRBD1 as D (5 bases). The CDR3 is made up of 16 amino acids. V was cut by 5 bases and J by 0 bases, with 11 bases left in between. Germline V CDR1 and CDR2: MDHEN, SYDVKM. The CDR3 DNA reads as TGTGCCAGCAGTCAAGGGGCCTTCTCTGGGGCCAACGTCCTGACTTTC. Amino acid sequence: CASSQGAFSGANVLTF. The full variable domain, rest sourced from reference TRBV28 and TRBJ2-6, is DVKVTQSSRYLVKRTGEKVFLECVQDMDHENMFWYRQDPGLGLRLIYFSYDVKMKEKGDIPEGYSVSREKKERFSLILESASTNQTSMYLCASSQGAFSGANVLTFGAGSRLTVL.

This clonotype came up many times. The chain recombines TRBV28 with TRBJ2-1, with TRBD1 as a possible D gene (8 bases). CDR1 is MDHEN and CDR2 is SYDVKM in the germline V gene. The CDR3 runs 16 residues. V gave up 5 bases and J gave up 6 bases, with 20 bases separating them. The CDR3: CASSRNDRGLRNEQFF. The CDR3 DNA sequence: TGTGCCAGCAGTCGTAATGACAGGGGACTACGCAATGAGCAGTTCTTC.

The V gene is TRBV11-2, the J gene TRBJ2-1; D may be TRBD2 (7 bases). V was cut by 2 bases and J by 9 bases, with 17 bases left in between. The germline CDR1 and CDR2 sequences are SGHAT and FQNNGV. The length of the CDR3 is 15 residues. The DNA for the CDR3 is TGTGCCAGCAGCTTATCCCCGGGGGGCACGCGTGAGCAGTTCTTC. Translation: CASSLSPGGTREQFF.

The sample holds a few counts of this clonotype. The chain joins TRBV20-1 to TRBJ1-2; weak D call: TRBD1 (5 bases). Deletions cut 1 base from V and 4 bases from J, with 13 bases between. Germline V gene sequence: CDR1 DFQATT, CDR2 SNEGSKA (reference sequence). The CDR3 extends over 14 amino acids. The DNA for the CDR3 is TGCAGTGCTAGAGTGCCAGACAGAAGCTATGGCTACACCTTC. It specifies CSARVPDRSYGYTF.

This clonotype was counted many times. The chain couples TRBV12-3 or TRBV12-4 to TRBJ1-1; the match to TRBD1 covers 9 bases. V was pared by 6 bases and J by 11 bases, with 10 bases of the junction left unmatched. This CDR3 has 13 residues. CDR3 sequence reads: CASSPGTGMRAFF. The CDR3 DNA reads TGTGCCAGCAGCCCTGGGACAGGGATGAGGGCTTTCTTT.

A few counts support this clonotype. V is TRBV4-3 and J is TRBJ2-1, with D perhaps matching TRBD1 or TRBD2 (5 bases each). The V and J ends lost 0 bases and 8 bases respectively, with 14 bases between them. Germline V gene lookup returns CDR1 LGHNA and CDR2 YSLEER. The CDR3 runs to 15 residues. CDR3 in amino acids: CASSQDQGPGDEQFF. CDR3 bases: TGCGCCAGCAGCCAAGATCAGGGTCCCGGGGATGAGCAGTTCTTC.

This clonotype was seen repeatedly, ten times or more. The V gene is TRBV11-2, the J gene TRBJ2-6; D gene unclear. The V and J ends lost 4 bases and 5 bases respectively, with 15 bases between them. The germline V gene has CDR1 SGHAT and CDR2 FQNNGV. This CDR3 region has 16 residues. As DNA, the CDR3 is TGTGCCAGCAGCTCTTCAGACCGAACTTGGGCCAACGTCCTGACTTTC. It translates to CASSSSDRTWANVLTF.

This clonotype was detected ten times or more. This chain uses TRBV11-2 with TRBJ2-7, with D perhaps given as TRBD1 or TRBD2 (5 bases each). In germline, CDR1 is SGHAT, CDR2 FQNNGV. The V and J ends lost 6 bases and 4 bases respectively, with 13 bases between them. The CDR3 is 13 residues long. Here the CDR3 DNA reads TGTGCCAGCAGTCGTGACAGACTATACGAGCAGTACTTC. Translating gives CASSRDRLYEQYF.

This clonotype was detected ten times or more. The chain uses TRBV2 and TRBJ2-1, with D possibly matching TRBD2 (6 bases). CDR3 length: 13 residues. Trimming left V 1 base short and J 12 bases short, with 13 bases between. The germline V gene encodes CDR1 SNHLY and CDR2 FYNNEI. The CDR3 spells CASSEGLRDSQFF. The CDR3 bases are TGTGCCAGCAGTGAAGGCCTCCGGGACTCGCAGTTCTTC.